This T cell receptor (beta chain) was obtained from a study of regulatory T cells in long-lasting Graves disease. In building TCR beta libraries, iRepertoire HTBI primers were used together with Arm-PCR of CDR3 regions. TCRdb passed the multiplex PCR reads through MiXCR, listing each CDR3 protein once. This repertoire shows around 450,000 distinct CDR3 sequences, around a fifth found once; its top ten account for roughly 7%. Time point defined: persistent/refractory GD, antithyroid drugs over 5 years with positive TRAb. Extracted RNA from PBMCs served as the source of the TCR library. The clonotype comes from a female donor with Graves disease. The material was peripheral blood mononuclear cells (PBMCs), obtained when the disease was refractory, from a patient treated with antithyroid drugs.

The CDR3 DNA reads as TGCAGTGCTAGAGATTCAGAGGATAGCAATCAGCCCCAGCATTTT. This codes for CSARDSEDSNQPQHF. The chain joins TRBV20-1 to TRBJ1-5; D uncertain. CDR3 length: 15 amino acids. Germline values: CDR1 DFQATT, CDR2 SNEGSKA (reference sequence). Deletions cut 0 bases from V and 0 bases from J, with 9 bases between.